The 18 T cell receptor beta chains listed next were all sequenced from one sample in a study of early T cells in non-severe SARS-CoV-2 infection. TCRdb recomputed calls from the 5' RACE reads with MiXCR, one row per CDR3 protein. This sample has about 77,000 distinct CDR3 sequences, with around 9.9% found just once. Material: whole blood. The receptors were gathered from an adult who was a healthcare worker with PCR-confirmed SARS-CoV-2 infection or an uninfected control (not recorded which).

V usage is TRBV6-1 and J usage is TRBJ2-7; tentatively, D is TRBD2 (5 bases). The germline V and J ends were trimmed by 0 bases and 6 bases, with 12 bases remaining between them. The CDR3 spans 14 residues. CDR1 and CDR2 from the germline V gene are MNHNS and SASEGT. The CDR3 here is CASSEAPGKGEQYF. CDR3 sequence (DNA): TGTGCCAGCAGTGAAGCGCCCGGGAAGGGCGAGCAGTACTTC.

This clonotype has a count of ten or more. V gene TRBV5-4 combines with J gene TRBJ2-2; tentative D call: TRBD1 (6 bases). Germline assignment: CDR1 SGHNT and CDR2 YYREEE (reference sequence). Trimming shortened V by 0 bases and J by 1 base, and 7 bases separated the two germline ends. This CDR3 has 15 residues. The DNA for the CDR3 is TGTGCCAGCAGCTTGGTCAGGGGGAACACCGGGGAGCTGTTTTTT. Its translation: CASSLVRGNTGELFF.

This clonotype was observed a few times. The V call is TRBV19, the J call TRBJ2-4; D may be TRBD1 or TRBD2 (5 bases each). The V gene lost 2 bases and the J gene lost 0 bases, with 23 bases spanning the gap. This CDR3 spans 20 amino acids. The germline CDR1 and CDR2 sequences are LNHDA and SQIVND (reference sequence). The CDR3 loop is CASSIMGETLGAGAKNIQYF. DNA of the CDR3: TGTGCCAGTAGTATAATGGGGGAAACACTCGGGGCTGGAGCCAAAAACATTCAGTACTTC.

This clonotype was recorded at least ten times. One junction end does not reproduce the germline sequence, and a read error may be involved. This chain connects TRBV20-1 to TRBJ2-3; 11 bases fit TRBD2. CDR3 size: 12 residues. Germline values: CDR1 DFQATT, CDR2 SNEGSKA (reference sequence). CDR3 amino acids: CSAVQTSGKGGF. Here the CDR3 DNA reads TGCAGTGCTGTGCAGACTAGCGGGAAGGGGGGTTTT.

This sequence joins TRBV7-9 and TRBJ2-4; D possibly matches TRBD1 or TRBD2 (5 bases each). This CDR3 has 12 residues. Trimming pared 9 bases from V and 12 bases from J, leaving 18 bases between. The germline V gene encodes CDR1 SEHNR and CDR2 FQNEAQ (reference sequence). As DNA, the CDR3 is TGTGCCAGTAGCCTCCGGGACGAACCTCAGTACTTC. Amino acids: CASSLRDEPQYF. Full variable domain (missing parts from reference TRBV7-9 and TRBJ2-4): DTGVSQNPRHKITKRGQNVTFRCDPISEHNRLYWYRQTLGQGPEFLTYFQNEAQLEKSRLLSDRFSAERPKGSFSTLEIQRTEQGDSAMYLCASSLRDEPQYFGAGTRLSVL.

This clonotype was seen at least ten times. The chain joins TRBV18 to TRBJ2-7, with TRBD1 matching over 8 bases. V trimming: 4 bases; J trimming: 6 bases; junction bases outside the gene matches: 5. The CDR3 loop spans 13 amino acids. Germline V gene sequence: CDR1 KGHSH, CDR2 LQKENI. The CDR3 is CASSRTGLVEQYF. DNA of the CDR3: TGTGCCAGCTCACGGACAGGGCTTGTCGAGCAGTACTTC.

This clonotype was picked up many times. This chain joins TRBV28 and TRBJ2-5, with D tentatively TRBD1 (6 bases). The CDR3 runs to 14 residues. The germline V gene encodes CDR1 MDHEN and CDR2 SYDVKM. The V end lost 7 bases, the J end lost 0 bases, and 12 bases lay between the germline ends. CDR3 nucleotides: TGTGCCAGCATCGCCCAGGGGTACCAAGAGACCCAGTACTTC. It encodes CASIAQGYQETQYF.

This clonotype has ten or more counts. The chain is built from TRBV20-1 and TRBJ2-2; 12 bases are a match to TRBD1. The germline V gene has CDR1 DFQATT and CDR2 SNEGSKA (reference sequence). J was trimmed by 0 bases and V by 2 bases; bases with no gene match: 13. The CDR3 sequence is 20 residues long. CDR3 loop: CSARRPGQGASTANTGELFF. The CDR3 DNA is TGCAGTGCTAGAAGACCGGGACAGGGGGCGTCAACCGCGAACACCGGGGAGCTGTTTTTT.

This clonotype was picked up a small number of times. The chain couples TRBV6-5 to TRBJ1-3, with D possibly TRBD1 on 5 matching bases. The V gene's germline CDR1 is MNHEY and CDR2 SVGAGI. Trimming pared 4 bases from V and 10 bases from J, leaving 17 bases between. The CDR3 sequence is 14 residues long. The CDR3 sequence is CASSSSGRGRTIYF. The CDR3 DNA reads as TGTGCCAGCAGTTCATCAGGGAGAGGAAGAACCATATATTTT.

This clonotype was recorded at least ten times. The V gene is TRBV20-1, the J gene TRBJ1-5; possible D gene TRBD1, 6 bases. The CDR3 consists of 13 residues. Trimming cost V 6 bases and J 11 bases, with 20 bases left between them. CDR1 and CDR2 (germline): DFQATT, SNEGSKA (reference sequence). CDR3 sequence: CSARDIPGSAQHF. The CDR3 nucleotides read TGCAGTGCCAGGGACATCCCTGGTTCGGCCCAGCATTTT.

The sample holds many counts of this clonotype. This rearrangement joins TRBV5-4 to TRBJ2-7; 7 nucleotides align to TRBD1. Germline lookup yields CDR1 SGHNT and CDR2 YYREEE (reference sequence). The CDR3 has 14 amino acids. Losses at the gene ends were 2 bases for V and 2 bases for J; bases not matched to a gene: 4. CDR3 sequence: CASSLEQGAYEQYF. Here the CDR3 DNA reads TGTGCCAGCAGCTTAGAGCAGGGGGCCTACGAGCAGTACTTC.

The gene calls are TRBV6-1 and TRBJ2-1; 9 bases fit TRBD2. This CDR3 region has 14 residues. CDR1 is MNHNS, CDR2 SASEGT, per germline. Trimming took 7 bases from V and 6 from J; bases not matched to a gene: 7. CDR3: CASKAGGRGNEQFF. The CDR3 bases are TGTGCCAGCAAGGCCGGCGGGAGGGGCAATGAGCAGTTCTTC.

This clonotype was observed at least ten times. The CDR3 spells CSARGQAPGGYEQYF. CDR3 nucleotide sequence: TGCAGTGCTAGAGGACAGGCCCCCGGCGGCTACGAGCAGTACTTC. J is TRBJ2-7 and V is TRBV20-1, with a tentative D call TRBD1 (6 bases). The CDR3 length is 15 residues. Germline V gene sequence: CDR1 DFQATT, CDR2 SNEGSKA (reference sequence). Trimming removed 1 base from V and 3 bases from J, with 16 bases in between.

At least ten counts were recorded for this clonotype. This rearrangement joins TRBV7-2 to TRBJ2-3; the D is unclear. The CDR3 has 13 residues. The ends were cut back, 5 bases at V and 4 bases at J, with 10 bases in the middle. Germline assignment: CDR1 SGHTA and CDR2 FQGNSA. In DNA form, the CDR3 reads TGTGCCAGCAGCCGCCAAGGGTCAGATACGCAGTATTTT. Protein sequence: CASSRQGSDTQYF.

This clonotype qualifies as medium-sized. J is TRBJ2-3 and V is TRBV4-2; 10 positions agree with TRBD2. The CDR3 is 15 residues long. Germline loops: CDR1 LGHNA, CDR2 YNFKEQ. After removal of 0 bases from V and 4 bases from J, the junction contained 1 base not matched to a gene. CDR3 in amino acids: CASSQELAGADTQYF. Written as DNA, the CDR3 is TGTGCCAGCAGCCAAGAGCTAGCGGGAGCAGATACGCAGTATTTT.

The genes are TRBV20-1 and TRBJ2-1; D is ambiguous. From germline, CDR1 is DFQATT and CDR2 SNEGSKA (reference sequence). Trimming shortened V by 0 bases and J by 1 base, and 7 bases separated the two germline ends. This CDR3 spans 14 amino acids. The DNA for the CDR3 is TGCAGTGCTAGAGACGAAGTTTCCTACAATGAGCAGTTCTTC. Translating gives CSARDEVSYNEQFF.

This sequence joins TRBV3-1 and TRBJ2-3; D is possibly TRBD2 (5 bases). Trimming took off 3 bases at V and 0 bases at J, with 13 bases between the two ends. CDR1 is LGHDT and CDR2 is YNNKEL in the germline V gene (reference sequence). The CDR3 runs to 16 residues. Here the CDR3 reads CASSQFRDSSTDTQYF. The CDR3 nucleotides read TGTGCCAGCAGCCAGTTTCGGGATAGCAGCACAGATACGCAGTATTTT.

This clonotype came up a few times. The chain carries TRBV5-1 and TRBJ2-2, with D perhaps given as TRBD1 or TRBD2 (5 bases each). CDR3 size: 16 residues. V was clipped by 4 bases and J by 3 bases, with 16 bases between them. In germline, CDR1 is SGHRS, CDR2 YFSETQ. CDR3 region: CASSLRPGTDTGELFF. The DNA for the CDR3 is TGCGCCAGCAGCCTACGTCCAGGGACGGACACCGGGGAGCTGTTTTTT. Full variable domain (remainder filled in from reference TRBV5-1 and TRBJ2-2): KAGVTQTPRYLIKTRGQQVTLSCSPISGHRSVSWYQQTPGQGLQFLFEYFSETQRNKGNFPGRFSGRQFSNSRSEMNVSTLELGDSALYLCASSLRPGTDTGELFFGEGSRLTVL.